This T cell receptor (beta chain) was recorded in a study of T cell responses to AZD1222 COVID-19 vaccine. Study-wide results and caveats: Recipients of AZD1222 seropositive at baseline numbered only six or seven. Nearly half of spike-specific TCRs reportedly go after variant regions that carry no mutations. There were repertoire samples only from the period after the peak T cell response. Clonal diversity may have been underestimated, and the donors were mostly white British, with more females than males.

As to this clone: The antigen is undetermined.

The assay was immunoSEQ multiplex PCR, and TCRdb's table has in-frame clones only and misses some. Here the sample spans some 150,000 clones, approximately 89% being singletons. The ends were cut back, 0 bases at V and 0 bases at J, with 6 bases in the middle. This CDR3 is built from 14 residues. CDR1 SGHNT and CDR2 YYREEE come from the germline V gene (reference sequence). V usage is TRBV5-4 and J usage is TRBJ2-5; no clear D gene. The receptor comes from an adult in good health. The sequences come from peripheral blood, collected on day 0 of MenACWY control vaccination. The CDR3 nucleotides read TGTGCCAGCAGCTTGGGACACAACCAAGAGACCCAGTACTTC. Protein product: CASSLGHNQETQYF.